Sequencing of this TCR beta chain was carried out in a study of cytomegalovirus exposure and HLA in healthy donors. The wider study: As an earlier analysis found, roughly 180 million T cells yielded some 120 million unique TCR beta sequences. Points from the study as a whole: A likely sequencing artifact accounted for one observed cluster of highly shared sequence variants. Overall, roughly 170 TCR beta chains were annotated as cytomegalovirus-associated.

About this clone itself: No antigen is known for it.

This CDR3 comprises 15 residues. Deletions cut 1 base from V and 1 base from J, with 11 bases between. The germline V gene encodes CDR1 SEHNR and CDR2 FQNEAQ (reference sequence). Vbeta (60) and Jbeta (13) primers were used in the PCR. The protocol was immunoSEQ multiplex PCR, while the TCRdb copy is restricted to in-frame clones and leaves out a portion. This repertoire shows roughly 93,000 clones, roughly 79% found once; its top ten account for 0.45% to 0.6%. The chain combines TRBV7-9 with TRBJ2-7; a weak D match, TRBD1 (5 bases). This TCR came from a man aged 25 to 40 in good health and CMV-seronegative. Material: PBMCs. DNA for the CDR3: TGTGCCAGCAGCTTAGGTGCAGGGTTGTCCTACGAGCAGTACGTC. Translated: CASSLGAGLSYEQYV.